One sample yielded the 6 T cell receptor beta chains listed below, sequenced in a study of CD8+CD57+ T cells in acquired aplastic anemia. For CDR3 and TCR beta VDJ profiling, genomic DNA was the template used. TCRdb redid the calling of the reads with MiXCR, one entry per CDR3 protein. The repertoire consists of 150,000 to 200,000 distinct CDR3 sequences, with about 70% occurring once and the leading ten covering under 60%. CD8+CD57+ cell expansion, shown by flow cytometry, had occurred in the patients selected for sequencing. Input material: sorted CD4+, CD8+, or CD8+CD57+ T cells (not recorded which) from PBMCs. All receptors derive from a human donor with aplastic anemia.

The chain joins TRBV19 to TRBJ1-2; D call uncertain. Per the germline V gene, CDR1 is LNHDA and CDR2 is SQIVND (reference sequence). CDR3 length: 13 residues. Trimming took off 5 bases at V and 3 bases at J, with 10 bases between the two ends. The CDR3 DNA reads TGTGCCAGTAGTGGTTTCGGGCACTATGGCTACACCTTC. Protein product: CASSGFGHYGYTF.

V gene TRBV2 combines with J gene TRBJ2-7, with 10 bases identical to TRBD2. V lost 3 bases, J lost 12 bases, and 8 bases stayed unmatched. The germline CDR1 and CDR2 sequences are SNHLY and FYNNEI. The CDR3 covers 13 residues. CDR3 in amino acids: CASSEGSGGTLYF. The DNA of the CDR3 is TGTGCCAGCAGTGAGGGTAGCGGGGGGACCTTGTACTTC.

The chain couples TRBV20-1 to TRBJ1-1; unclear D gene. This CDR3 region has 12 residues. Between the trimmed V and J ends, which lost 0 bases and 3 bases, there was a span of 5 bases. CDR1 is DFQATT and CDR2 is SNEGSKA in the germline V gene (reference sequence). DNA for the CDR3: TGCAGTGCTAGAGATAAGGACACTGAAGCTTTCTTT. It is translated as CSARDKDTEAFF.

CDR3 nucleotides: TGTGCCAGCAGTACCGGGACAGGGGGGACCAGCACAGATACGCAGTATTTT. This gives the protein CASSTGTGGTSTDTQYF. The J gene is TRBJ2-3, the V gene TRBV6-4, with 11 bases that match TRBD1. The CDR3 loop spans 17 amino acids. The V and J ends lost 5 bases and 0 bases, in that order; junction bases with no gene match: 7. Germline lookup yields CDR1 MRHNA and CDR2 SNTAGT.

The chain couples TRBV24-1 to TRBJ2-5; 7 nucleotides align to TRBD2. This CDR3 has 14 amino acids. Germline V gene lookup returns CDR1 KGHDR and CDR2 SFDVKD. Trimming cost V 9 bases and J 2 bases; bases outside gene matches: 8. CDR3 residues: CATHGGSGQETQYF. DNA of the CDR3: TGTGCCACCCACGGGGGGAGCGGGCAAGAGACCCAGTACTTC.

CDR3 sequence: CASSELAGVLRETQYF. In DNA, the CDR3 is TGTGCCAGCAGTGAACTAGCGGGGGTGTTGCGAGAGACCCAGTACTTC. The chain is built from TRBV6-1 and TRBJ2-5; 10 nucleotides match TRBD2. V dropped 2 bases and J dropped 4; count of bases not matched to a gene: 7. Per the germline V gene, CDR1 is MNHNS and CDR2 is SASEGT. This CDR3 has 16 residues.